The sequence of this T cell receptor beta chain was determined in a study of T cells after yellow fever vaccination. Points from the study as a whole: Primary-vaccination clones mostly resurfaced post-booster (under 98% CD4, 85% to 90% CD8). Weaker overall was a secondary response that nonetheless peaked faster, on day 5 versus 15. CD4 and CD8 compartments shared a small share of clonotypes.

This clonotype was observed a handful of times. Its antigen is not identified. TCRdb re-analysed the 5' RACE reads in MiXCR, keeping a single row per CDR3 protein. The profile shows over 70,000 distinct CDR3 sequences, 7.5% to 9% of them singletons. Sequenced here: CD8+ T cells sorted from PBMCs, sampled on the day of the yellow fever booster vaccination. The origin of this receptor is a man under 40 who received the YFV17D yellow fever vaccine.

As DNA, the CDR3 is TGTGCCAGCAGTCCACAACAGGGCCCCGTATTAGATACGCAGTATTTT. Encoded protein: CASSPQQGPVLDTQYF. The chain joins TRBV27 to TRBJ2-3; a possible D gene is TRBD1 (6 bases). V was clipped by 5 bases and J by 5 bases, with 20 bases between them. CDR1 and CDR2 from the germline V gene are MNHEY and SMNVEV (reference sequence). This CDR3 spans 16 amino acids.